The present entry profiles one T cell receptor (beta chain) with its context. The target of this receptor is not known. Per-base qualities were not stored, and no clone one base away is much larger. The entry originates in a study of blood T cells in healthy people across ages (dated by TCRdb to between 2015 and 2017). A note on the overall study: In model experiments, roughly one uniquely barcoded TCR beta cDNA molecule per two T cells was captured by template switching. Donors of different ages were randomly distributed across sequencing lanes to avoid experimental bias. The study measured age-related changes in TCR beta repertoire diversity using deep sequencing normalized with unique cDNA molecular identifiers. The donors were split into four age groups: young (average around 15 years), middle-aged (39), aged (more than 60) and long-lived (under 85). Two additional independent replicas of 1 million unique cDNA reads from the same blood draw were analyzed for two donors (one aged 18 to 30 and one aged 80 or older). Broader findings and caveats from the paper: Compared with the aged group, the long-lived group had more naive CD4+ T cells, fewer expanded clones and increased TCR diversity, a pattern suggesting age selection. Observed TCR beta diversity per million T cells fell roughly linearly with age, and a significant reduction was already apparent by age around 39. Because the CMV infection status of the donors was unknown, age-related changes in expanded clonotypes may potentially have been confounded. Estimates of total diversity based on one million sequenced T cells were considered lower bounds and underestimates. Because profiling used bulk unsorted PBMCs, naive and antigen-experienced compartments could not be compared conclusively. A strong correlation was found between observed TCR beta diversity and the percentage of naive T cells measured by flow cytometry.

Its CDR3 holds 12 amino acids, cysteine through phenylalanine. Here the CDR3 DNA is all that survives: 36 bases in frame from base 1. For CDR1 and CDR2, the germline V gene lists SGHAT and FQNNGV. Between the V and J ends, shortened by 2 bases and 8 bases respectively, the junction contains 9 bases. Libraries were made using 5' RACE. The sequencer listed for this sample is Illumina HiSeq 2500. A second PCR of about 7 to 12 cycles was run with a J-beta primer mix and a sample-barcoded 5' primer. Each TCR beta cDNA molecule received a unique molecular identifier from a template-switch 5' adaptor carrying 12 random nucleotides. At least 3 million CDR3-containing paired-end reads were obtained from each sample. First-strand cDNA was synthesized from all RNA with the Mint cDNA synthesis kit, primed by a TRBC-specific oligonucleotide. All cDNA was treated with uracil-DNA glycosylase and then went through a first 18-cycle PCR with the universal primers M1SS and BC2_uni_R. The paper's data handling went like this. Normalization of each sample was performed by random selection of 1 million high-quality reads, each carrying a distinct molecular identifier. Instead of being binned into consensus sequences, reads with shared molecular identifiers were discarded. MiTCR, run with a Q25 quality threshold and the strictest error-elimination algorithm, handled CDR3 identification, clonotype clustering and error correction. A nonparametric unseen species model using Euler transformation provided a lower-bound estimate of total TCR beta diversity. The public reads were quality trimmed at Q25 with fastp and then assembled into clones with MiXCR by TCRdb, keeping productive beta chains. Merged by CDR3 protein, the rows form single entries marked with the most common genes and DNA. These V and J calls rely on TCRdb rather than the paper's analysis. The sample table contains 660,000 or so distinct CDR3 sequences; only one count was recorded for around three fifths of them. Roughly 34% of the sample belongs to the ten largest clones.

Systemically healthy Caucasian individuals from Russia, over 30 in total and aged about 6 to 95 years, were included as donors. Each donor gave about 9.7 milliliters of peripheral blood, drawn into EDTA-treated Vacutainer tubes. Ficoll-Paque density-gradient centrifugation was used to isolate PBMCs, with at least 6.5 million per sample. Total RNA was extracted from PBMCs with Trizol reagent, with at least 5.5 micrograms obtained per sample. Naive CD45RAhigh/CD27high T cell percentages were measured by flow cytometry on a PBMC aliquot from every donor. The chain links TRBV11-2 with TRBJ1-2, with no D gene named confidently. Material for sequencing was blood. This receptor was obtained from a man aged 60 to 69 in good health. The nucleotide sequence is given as TGTGCCAGCAGCTTAATGAGTGACGGCTACACCTTC. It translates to CASSLMSDGYTF.